This T cell receptor (beta chain) appears in the sequencing data of a study of vaccination and CD4 T cells after COVID-19. About the study: Six males and four females, two of them Hispanic, were enrolled as convalescents. A CEFX pool, an HIV-1 Nef pool, or no peptide went to control cultures. The study, taken as a whole, reports: The authors identified 304 of 307 vaccine-specific clones in convalescent patients as spike mono-reactive.

At the Johns Hopkins FTIC core, DNA taken from cultured CD4+ T cells was sequenced by way of the Oncomine TCR Beta short-read assay. TCRdb fed the PCR reads into MiXCR, producing one record per CDR3 protein. Of fewer than 25,000 distinct CDR3 sequences in the sample, over 35% are singletons; the top ten hold about 18%. CDR3 length equals 13 residues. V lost 6 bases, J lost 0 bases, and 8 bases lay in between. Germline loops: CDR1 MDHEN, CDR2 SYDVKM. In regard to this clonotype: What it binds is not known.

Treatment described: approximately 9-day PBMC culture with coronavirus spike peptide pools or control peptides (ViraFEST assay). Around 2 million PBMCs per well were cultured with approximately 10 IU/ml IL-2 and about 10 ug/ml peptide pools. The chain has TRBV28 and TRBJ1-2; no clear D. The starting material was CD4+ T cells from blood, cultured in vitro, obtained before SARS-CoV-2 vaccination. This TCR was sampled from a human donor who received a COVID-19 vaccine. This chain's CDR3 is CASSVRANYGYTF. Here the CDR3 DNA reads TGTGCCAGCAGCGTTAGGGCTAACTATGGCTACACCTTC.